The clone carrying this T cell receptor (beta chain) was recorded a few times. Germline-derived CDR1 and CDR2 are MDHEN and SYDVKM. With 4 bases clipped from V and 8 bases from J, the junction kept 10 bases outside the gene matches. This CDR3 comprises 16 residues. These data are taken from a study of blood T cell repertoires in COVID-19. Study summary: Specimens from acute and convalescent COVID-19 originated in the United States, Italy and Spain.

Sequencing used immunoSEQ multiplex PCR; TCRdb keeps in-frame clones, though not all of them. The data show hundreds of thousands of clones, 70% to 90% seen once. Sequenced material: peripheral blood. The clonotype was recovered from a man between 18 and 29 years old with active or convalescent COVID-19. This chain connects TRBV28 to TRBJ1-4; 10 nucleotides line up with TRBD1. The DNA for the CDR3 is TGTGCCAGCAGTTCCACCGGGACAGGGGAGGTAGAAAAACTGTTTTTT. Amino acids: CASSSTGTGEVEKLFF.